The 26 T cell receptor beta chains in this list originate from one sample, sequenced in a study of shared clonotypes between healthy human individuals. The table came from immunoSEQ multiplex PCR; TCRdb's copy has only in-frame clones and leaves some out. This sample has approximately 700,000 clones, with about 80% found just once. Sequencing was done on a sample of memory CD4+ T cells sorted from blood. Indicated subset: CD45RA-negative fraction. The receptors come from a woman aged 25 to 45 in good health.

The gene calls are TRBV5-8 and TRBJ2-7; 11 bases fit TRBD2. From germline, CDR1 is SGHTS and CDR2 YDEGEE. The junction had 5 bases not matched to a gene; V was cut back by 4 bases and J by 5 bases. This CDR3 is 14 amino acids long. CDR3 loop: CASSRLAGLHEQYF. CDR3 coding DNA: TGTGCCAGCAGCCGACTAGCGGGATTGCACGAGCAGTACTTC. The full variable domain, its missing parts supplied by reference TRBV5-8 and TRBJ2-7, is EAGVTQSPTHLIKTRGQQATLRCSPISGHTSVYWYQQALGLGLQFLLWYDEGEERNRGNFPPRFSGRQFPNYSSELNVNALELEDSALYLCASSRLAGLHEQYFGPGTRLTVT.

The rearrangement joins TRBV5-1 to TRBJ1-4; D is unclear. Germline-derived CDR1 and CDR2 are SGHRS and YFSETQ. This CDR3 spans 13 amino acids. Trimming cost V 2 bases and J 8 bases, with 10 bases left between them. The CDR3 region is CASSFTVDEKLFF. The CDR3 coding sequence is TGCGCCAGCAGCTTTACGGTCGACGAAAAACTGTTTTTT.

The chain has TRBV16 and TRBJ1-5; perhaps TRBD1 as D (6 bases). Trimming removed 6 bases from V and 0 bases from J, with 12 bases in between. Germline assignment: CDR1 KGHSY and CDR2 FQNENV. The CDR3 is made up of 15 amino acids. CDR3 sequence (DNA): TGTGCCAGCAGTCTACAGGGCGGTAGCAATCAGCCCCAGCATTTT. It encodes CASSLQGGSNQPQHF.

CDR3 in amino acids: CASRTDTQETQYF. The CDR3 DNA reads as TGTGCCAGCAGGACGGATACACAAGAGACCCAGTACTTC. The V gene is TRBV27, the J gene TRBJ2-5; D call uncertain. The germline V and J ends were trimmed by 6 bases and 2 bases, with 10 bases remaining between them. Germline lookup yields CDR1 MNHEY and CDR2 SMNVEV (reference sequence). The CDR3 has 13 amino acids.

The chain is built from TRBV11-2 and TRBJ2-6, with D possibly matching TRBD1 (5 bases). Trimming cost V 5 bases and J 1 base, with 12 bases left between them. This CDR3 has 16 amino acids. Germline-derived CDR1 and CDR2 are SGHAT and FQNNGV. CDR3 sequence: CASSQSPGSGANVLTF. As DNA, the CDR3 is TGTGCCAGCAGCCAAAGTCCAGGGTCTGGGGCCAACGTCCTGACTTTC.

V and J are TRBV4-2 and TRBJ1-5; possible D gene TRBD1, 5 bases. Trimming pared 1 base from V and 0 bases from J, leaving 10 bases between. This CDR3 spans 16 amino acids. Germline CDR1 is LGHNA and CDR2 is YNFKEQ. This CDR3 is CASSQGSGTSNQPQHF. The DNA for the CDR3 is TGTGCCAGCAGCCAAGGTTCGGGGACTAGCAATCAGCCCCAGCATTTT.

This chain connects TRBV25-1 to TRBJ1-4; TRBD1 matches at 9 bases. Trimming took 7 bases from V and 7 from J; bases not matched to a gene: 13. Germline CDR1 MGHDK, CDR2 SYGVNS. This CDR3 contains 16 residues. CDR3 bases: TGTGCCAGCACCCCCCAAGGGAACAGGGGGCTTGAAAAACTGTTTTTT. It specifies CASTPQGNRGLEKLFF.

The chain uses TRBV29-1 and TRBJ2-5; 9 bases are a match to TRBD2. Unmatched junction bases numbered 6, after V lost 5 bases and J lost 5 bases. There are 13 residues in the CDR3. CDR1 is SQVTM and CDR2 is ANQGSEA in the germline V gene. Here the CDR3 DNA reads TGCAGCGTTCGTAGCGGGAGCGGGGAGACCCAGTACTTC. It encodes CSVRSGSGETQYF.

The V gene is TRBV9, the J gene TRBJ2-3; TRBD2 matches 15 bases. Per the germline V gene, CDR1 is SGDLS and CDR2 is YYNGEE. The trim removed 4 bases at V and 5 bases at J, leaving 5 bases unmatched. The CDR3 runs 16 residues. The CDR3 DNA reads TGTGCCAGCAGCTTCGGACTAGCGGGAGGGCGAGATACGCAGTATTTT. Translated, it gives CASSFGLAGGRDTQYF.

The V call is TRBV14, the J call TRBJ2-1; the D is unclear. Germline CDR1 is SGHDN and CDR2 is FVKESK. The V and J ends lost 1 base and 6 bases respectively, with 7 bases between them. The CDR3 totals 13 residues. The CDR3 spells CASSQGPLNEQFF. The CDR3 nucleotides are TGTGCCAGCAGCCAAGGACCTCTCAATGAGCAGTTCTTC. The full variable domain, in which reference TRBV14 and TRBJ2-1 provide the parts outside the CDR3, is EAGVTQFPSHSVIEKGQTVTLRCDPISGHDNLYWYRRVMGKEIKFLLHFVKESKQDESGMPNNRFLAERTGGTYSTLKVQPAELEDSGVYFCASSQGPLNEQFFGPGTRLTVL.

This clone was seen repeatedly, ten times or more. The CDR3 nucleotides are TGTGCCATCAGGGGAGATGGCTACACCTTC. It is translated as CAIRGDGYTF. The genes are TRBV10-3 and TRBJ1-2; D gene ambiguous. Germline lookup yields CDR1 ENHRY and CDR2 SYGVKD. The CDR3 is 10 residues long. Trimming pared 6 bases from V and 6 bases from J, leaving 5 bases between.

The CDR3: CASSLVSGGNDSPLHF. Written as DNA, the CDR3 is TGTGCCAGCAGCTTAGTTTCTGGGGGGAACGATTCACCCCTCCACTTT. J is TRBJ1-6 and V is TRBV7-8; D might be TRBD1 (5 bases). V was trimmed by 1 base and J by 8 bases, leaving 15 bases between them. From germline, CDR1 is SGHVS and CDR2 FQNEAQ. This CDR3 comprises 16 residues.

CDR3 region: CASSQGSPNTGELFF. The CDR3 nucleotides read TGTGCCAGCTCACAGGGTTCACCGAACACCGGGGAGCTGTTTTTT. This rearrangement joins TRBV18 to TRBJ2-2, with D unclear. This CDR3 is built from 15 residues. Trimming removed 4 bases from V and 0 bases from J, with 9 bases in between. Germline-derived CDR1 and CDR2 are KGHSH and LQKENI.

This clone was counted only a few times. V usage is TRBV20-1 and J usage is TRBJ1-1; D ambiguous. The germline V gene encodes CDR1 DFQATT and CDR2 SNEGSKA (reference sequence). V lost 4 bases and J 7 bases, leaving 10 bases between the germline ends. The CDR3 has 11 amino acids. The CDR3 DNA sequence: TGCAGTGCTAAGGGTCTACATGAAGCTTTCTTT. Translating gives CSAKGLHEAFF.

The rearrangement joins TRBV18 to TRBJ1-4; no reliable D call. The CDR3 totals 13 residues. Germline lookup yields CDR1 KGHSH and CDR2 LQKENI. The V gene lost 4 bases and the J gene lost 6 bases, with 9 bases spanning the gap. In nucleotides, the CDR3 is TGTGCCAGCTCACAGGGAAGAGATGAAAAACTGTTTTTT. Translating gives CASSQGRDEKLFF.

There are a few counts of this clone. The chain links TRBV27 to TRBJ1-1; D gene uncertain. V was cut by 2 bases and J by 5 bases, with 9 bases left in between. Per germline, CDR1 MNHEY and CDR2 SMNVEV (reference sequence). This CDR3 spans 13 amino acids. CDR3 amino acids: CASSLMSSTEAFF. The CDR3 coding sequence is TGTGCCAGCAGTTTAATGTCTTCGACTGAAGCTTTCTTT.

Concerning this clone itself: This likely comes from a read error, as the CDR3 has no conserved phenylalanine or tryptophan at its end. The chain couples TRBV28 to TRBJ2-7, with D tentatively TRBD2 (6 bases). This CDR3 spans 12 amino acids. The V end was cut by 7 bases, the J end by 10 bases, with 17 bases between. Germline values: CDR1 MDHEN, CDR2 SYDVKM. The CDR3 region is CASTDSGIFQYL. CDR3 sequence (DNA): TGTGCCAGCACCGATAGCGGCATTTTCCAGTACCTC.

About this clone: The same CDR3 also results from other DNA sequences found in this sample. The J gene is TRBJ1-1, the V gene TRBV14; D is uncertain. Germline-derived CDR1 and CDR2 are SGHDN and FVKESK. CDR3 length equals 16 residues. V lost 3 bases, J lost 2 bases, and 16 bases lay in between. The CDR3 loop is CASSQDIGAGNTEAFF. In DNA form, the CDR3 reads TGTGCCAGCAGCCAGGATATAGGAGCTGGTAACACTGAAGCTTTCTTT.

This clone was counted once. The chain links TRBV29-1 to TRBJ2-3; D possibly corresponds to TRBD2 (6 bases). This CDR3 spans 13 amino acids. In germline, CDR1 is SQVTM, CDR2 ANQGSEA. Trimming removed 4 bases at V and 2 bases at J, with 10 bases between. CDR3 nucleotide sequence: TGCAGCGTTGTGACTAGACACACAGATACGCAGTATTTT. Translating gives CSVVTRHTDTQYF.

This rearrangement joins TRBV21-1 to TRBJ2-7. TRBV21-1 counts as a pseudogene. There are 15 residues in the CDR3. In DNA form, the CDR3 reads TGTGCCAGCAGCCCATTCTCAACAGCTGTAGCCGAGCAGTACTTC. Translated, it gives CASSPFSTAVAEQYF.

The rearrangement joins TRBV7-8 to TRBJ1-2; 10 nucleotides align to TRBD1. There are 15 residues in the CDR3. V shed 5 bases, J shed 5 bases, and the junction held 8 bases outside the gene matches. CDR1 and CDR2 (germline): SGHVS, FQNEAQ. The CDR3 DNA sequence: TGTGCCAGCAGCCCCCGGGACAGGGGAGAGTATGGCTACACCTTC. Translation gives CASSPRDRGEYGYTF.

This chain uses TRBV27 with TRBJ2-7, with 9 bases matching TRBD1. The CDR3 spans 14 residues. Per the germline V gene, CDR1 is MNHEY and CDR2 is SMNVEV (reference sequence). Trimming cost V 3 bases and J 3 bases; bases outside gene matches: 3. The DNA for the CDR3 is TGTGCCAGCAGTTTTTCGGGACAGGGCTACGAGCAGTACTTC. This translates into CASSFSGQGYEQYF.

This chain uses TRBV6-4 with TRBJ1-6, with D unclear. Germline V lookup: CDR1 MRHNA, CDR2 SNTAGT. V was clipped by 2 bases and J by 11 bases, with 10 bases between them. CDR3 length: 13 residues. CDR3 coding DNA: TGTGCCAGCAGTGACAGGGAAATGGCACCCCTCCACTTT. It specifies CASSDREMAPLHF.

The chain recombines TRBV4-2 with TRBJ2-1; D is possibly TRBD1 or TRBD2 (5 bases each). This CDR3 comprises 12 residues. The V end lost 0 bases, the J end lost 8 bases, and 5 bases lay between the germline ends. Germline V lookup: CDR1 LGHNA, CDR2 YNFKEQ. The CDR3 reads CASSQEGDEQFF. The CDR3 DNA reads as TGTGCCAGCAGCCAAGAGGGGGATGAGCAGTTCTTC.

This sequence joins TRBV5-6 and TRBJ1-2; no definite D call. V was pared by 7 bases and J by 3 bases, with 10 bases between. This CDR3 has 12 amino acids. Germline CDR1 SGHDT, CDR2 YYEEEE. The CDR3 DNA is TGTGCCAGCGCATCCCAGGACTATGGCTACACCTTC. This translates into CASASQDYGYTF.

The CDR3 DNA reads TGTGCCAGCAGCCCCGGGACAGTCAATGAGCAGTTCTTC. Its translation: CASSPGTVNEQFF. The chain is built from TRBV5-6 and TRBJ2-1; 7 bases are a match to TRBD1. From germline, CDR1 is SGHDT and CDR2 YYEEEE. The ends lost 4 bases at V and 6 bases at J; junction bases unmatched: 4. The CDR3 is 13 residues long.